The next 2 T cell receptor beta chains were all read from a single sample in a study of regulatory T cells in long-lasting Graves disease. The sample's time point: newly diagnosed GD, antithyroid drugs for less than 3 months. RNA from PBMCs was the source of the TCR library. To make TCR beta libraries, researchers used iRepertoire HTBI primers and Arm-PCR of CDR3 regions. Via MiXCR, TCRdb re-called the multiplex PCR reads, giving one row per CDR3 protein. The data contain around 500,000 distinct CDR3 sequences, 12% of them singletons. This same sample was also part of a study on T cells in Graves' hyperthyroidism and ophthalmopathy.

The sample consisted of peripheral blood mononuclear cells (PBMCs), taken at new diagnosis, from a patient treated with antithyroid drugs. Receptor source: a woman aged 30 to 39 with Graves disease.

This clonotype was seen ten or more times. The chain couples TRBV6-1 to TRBJ1-1; TRBD1 might be the D (5 bases). The V gene lost 2 bases and the J gene lost 3 bases, with 19 bases spanning the gap. Germline assignment: CDR1 MNHNS and CDR2 SASEGT. The CDR3 is made up of 17 amino acids. The DNA of the CDR3 is TGTGCCAGCAGTGAACCAACTCCGGGACCGGGCGACACTGAAGCTTTCTTT. It yields the protein CASSEPTPGPGDTEAFF.

This clonotype occurred many times. The chain joins TRBV6-1 to TRBJ1-3, with D unclear. Trimming shortened V by 1 base and J by 0 bases, and 7 bases separated the two germline ends. The germline gives CDR1 MNHNS, CDR2 SASEGT. This CDR3 is built from 15 residues. The CDR3 bases are TGTGCCAGCAGTGAAGTTCCTAGCTCTGGAAACACCATATATTTT. Its protein product is CASSEVPSSGNTIYF.